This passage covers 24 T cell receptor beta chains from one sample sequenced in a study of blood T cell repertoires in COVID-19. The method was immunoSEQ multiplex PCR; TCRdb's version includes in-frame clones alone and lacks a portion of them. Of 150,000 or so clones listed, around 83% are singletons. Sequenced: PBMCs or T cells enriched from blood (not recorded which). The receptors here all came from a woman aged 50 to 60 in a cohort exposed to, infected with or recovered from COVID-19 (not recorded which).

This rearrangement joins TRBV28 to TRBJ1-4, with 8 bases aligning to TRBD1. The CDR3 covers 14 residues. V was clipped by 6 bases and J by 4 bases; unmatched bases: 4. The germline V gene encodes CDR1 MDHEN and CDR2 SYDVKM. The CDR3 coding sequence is TGTGCCAGCAGACTGGGACAGGTTAATGAAAAACTGTTTTTT. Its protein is CASRLGQVNEKLFF.

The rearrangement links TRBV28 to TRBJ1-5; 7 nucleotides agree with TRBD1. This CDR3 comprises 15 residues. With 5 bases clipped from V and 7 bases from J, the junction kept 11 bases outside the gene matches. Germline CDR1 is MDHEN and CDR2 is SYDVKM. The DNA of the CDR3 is TGTGCCAGCAGTCCGGAACAGGGGAACGGGCAGCCCCAGCATTTT. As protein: CASSPEQGNGQPQHF.

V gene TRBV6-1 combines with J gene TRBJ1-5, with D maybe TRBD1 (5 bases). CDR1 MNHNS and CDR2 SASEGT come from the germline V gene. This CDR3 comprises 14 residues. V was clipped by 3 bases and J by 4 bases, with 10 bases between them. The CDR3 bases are TGTGCCAGCAGTGAGGTGGCAGGGAATCAGCCCCAGCATTTT. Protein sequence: CASSEVAGNQPQHF.

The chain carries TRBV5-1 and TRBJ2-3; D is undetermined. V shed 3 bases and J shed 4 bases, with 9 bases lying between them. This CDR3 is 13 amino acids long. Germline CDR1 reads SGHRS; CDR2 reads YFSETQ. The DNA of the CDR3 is TGCGCCAGCAGCTCAATAGTGTCAGATACGCAGTATTTT. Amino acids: CASSSIVSDTQYF.

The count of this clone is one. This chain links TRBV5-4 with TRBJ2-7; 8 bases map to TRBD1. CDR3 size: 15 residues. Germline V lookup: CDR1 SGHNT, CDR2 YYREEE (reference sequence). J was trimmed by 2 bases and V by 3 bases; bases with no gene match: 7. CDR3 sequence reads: CASSSWTGSPYEQYF. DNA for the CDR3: TGTGCCAGCAGCTCGTGGACAGGGAGCCCCTACGAGCAGTACTTC.

CDR3 in amino acids: CASTNRVGKNTEAFF. Written as DNA, the CDR3 is TGTGCCAGCACCAATAGGGTCGGGAAGAACACTGAAGCTTTCTTT. The chain has TRBV7-2 and TRBJ1-1; no firm D call. Deletions cut 7 bases from V and 1 base from J, with 16 bases between. Germline V gene lookup returns CDR1 SGHTA and CDR2 FQGNSA. The CDR3 is made up of 15 amino acids. Using reference TRBV7-2 and TRBJ1-1 for the parts outside the CDR3, the full variable domain is GAGVSQSPSNKVTEKGKDVELRCDPISGHTALYWYRQSLGQGLEFLIYFQGNSAPDKSGLPSDRFSAERTGGSVSTLTIQRTQQEDSAVYLCASTNRVGKNTEAFFGQGTRLTVV.

The CDR3 sequence: CASMQGLATGELFF. CDR3 nucleotide sequence: TGTGCCAGCATGCAGGGGCTAGCCACCGGGGAGCTGTTTTTT. The chain couples TRBV28 to TRBJ2-2, with a weak D call TRBD1 (6 bases). The CDR3 length is 14 residues. Germline CDR1 reads MDHEN; CDR2 reads SYDVKM. V lost 7 bases and J 4 bases, leaving 13 bases between the germline ends.

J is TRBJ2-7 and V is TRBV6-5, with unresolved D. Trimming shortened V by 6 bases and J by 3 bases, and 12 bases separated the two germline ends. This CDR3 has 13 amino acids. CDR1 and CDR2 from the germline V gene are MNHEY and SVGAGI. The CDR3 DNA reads TGTGCCAGCAGACCACAGAGTCGCTACGAGCAGTACTTC. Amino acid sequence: CASRPQSRYEQYF.

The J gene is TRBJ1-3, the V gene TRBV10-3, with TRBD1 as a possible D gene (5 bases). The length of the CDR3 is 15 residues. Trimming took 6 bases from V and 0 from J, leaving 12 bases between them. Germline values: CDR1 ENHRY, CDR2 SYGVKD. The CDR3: CAIRGGRGSGNTIYF. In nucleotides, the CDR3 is TGTGCCATCAGAGGAGGGAGGGGCTCTGGAAACACCATATATTTT.

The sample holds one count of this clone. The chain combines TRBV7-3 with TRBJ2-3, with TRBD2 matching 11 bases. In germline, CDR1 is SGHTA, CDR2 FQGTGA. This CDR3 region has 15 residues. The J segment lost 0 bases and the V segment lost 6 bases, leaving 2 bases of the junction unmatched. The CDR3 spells CASRTSGTSTDTQYF. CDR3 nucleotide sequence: TGTGCCAGCAGGACTAGCGGGACTAGCACAGATACGCAGTATTTT. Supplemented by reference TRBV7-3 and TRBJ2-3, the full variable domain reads GAGVSQTPSNKVTEKGKYVELRCDPISGHTALYWYRQSLGQGPEFLIYFQGTGAADDSGLPNDRFFAVRPEGSVSTLKIQRTERGDSAVYLCASRTSGTSTDTQYFGPGTRLTVL.

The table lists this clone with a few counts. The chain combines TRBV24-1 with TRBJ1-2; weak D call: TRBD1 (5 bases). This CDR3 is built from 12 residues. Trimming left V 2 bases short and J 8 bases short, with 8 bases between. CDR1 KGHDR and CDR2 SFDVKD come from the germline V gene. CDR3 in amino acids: CATSDSGAGYTF. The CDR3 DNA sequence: TGTGCCACCAGTGATTCTGGGGCGGGCTACACCTTC.

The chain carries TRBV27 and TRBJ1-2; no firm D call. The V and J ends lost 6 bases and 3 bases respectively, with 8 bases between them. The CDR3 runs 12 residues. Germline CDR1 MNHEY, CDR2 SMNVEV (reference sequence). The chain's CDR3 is CASRAEDYGYTF. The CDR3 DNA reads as TGTGCCAGCAGAGCGGAAGACTATGGCTACACCTTC.

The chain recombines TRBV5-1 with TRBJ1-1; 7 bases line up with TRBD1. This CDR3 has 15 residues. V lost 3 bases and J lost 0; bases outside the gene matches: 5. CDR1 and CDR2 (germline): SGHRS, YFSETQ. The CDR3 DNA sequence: TGCGCCAGCAGCTGGGACAGTGGCATGAACACTGAAGCTTTCTTT. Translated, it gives CASSWDSGMNTEAFF.

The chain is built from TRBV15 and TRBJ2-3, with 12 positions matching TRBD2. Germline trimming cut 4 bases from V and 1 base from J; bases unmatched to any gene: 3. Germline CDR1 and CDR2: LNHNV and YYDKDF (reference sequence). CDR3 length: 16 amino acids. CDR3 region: CATSTRLAGGTDTQYF. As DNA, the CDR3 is TGTGCCACCAGCACCCGACTAGCGGGGGGCACAGATACGCAGTATTTT.

CDR3 amino acids: CASSRDLGARSNEKLFF. The CDR3, as DNA: TGTGCCAGCAGTCGCGACTTGGGGGCGAGGTCTAATGAAAAACTGTTTTTT. The chain is built from TRBV27 and TRBJ1-4, with a tentative D call TRBD1 (6 bases). The CDR3 has 17 amino acids. Germline CDR1 and CDR2: MNHEY and SMNVEV (reference sequence). Trimming cost V 5 bases and J 3 bases, with 19 bases left between them.

This CDR3 reads CASSEGVFEQSEQYF. CDR3 DNA sequence: TGCGCCAGCAGCGAAGGGGTCTTTGAGCAATCCGAGCAGTACTTC. The chain joins TRBV5-1 to TRBJ2-7; D is perhaps TRBD1 (5 bases). Germline V gene data show CDR1 as SGHRS and CDR2 as YFSETQ. The V end was cut by 4 bases, the J end by 6 bases, with 20 bases between. CDR3 size: 15 residues.

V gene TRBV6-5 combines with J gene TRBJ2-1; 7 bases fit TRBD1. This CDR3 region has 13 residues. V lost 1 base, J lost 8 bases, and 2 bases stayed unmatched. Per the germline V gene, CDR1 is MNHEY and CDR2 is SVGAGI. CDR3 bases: TGTGCCAGCAGTTACTTGACAGGGTATGAGCAGTTCTTC. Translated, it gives CASSYLTGYEQFF.

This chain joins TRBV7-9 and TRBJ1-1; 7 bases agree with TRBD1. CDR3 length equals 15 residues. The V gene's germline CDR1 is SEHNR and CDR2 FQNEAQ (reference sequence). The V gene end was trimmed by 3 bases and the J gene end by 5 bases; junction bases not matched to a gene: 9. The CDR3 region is CASSFAQGPTTEAFF. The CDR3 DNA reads TGTGCCAGCAGCTTTGCACAGGGGCCTACGACTGAAGCTTTCTTT.

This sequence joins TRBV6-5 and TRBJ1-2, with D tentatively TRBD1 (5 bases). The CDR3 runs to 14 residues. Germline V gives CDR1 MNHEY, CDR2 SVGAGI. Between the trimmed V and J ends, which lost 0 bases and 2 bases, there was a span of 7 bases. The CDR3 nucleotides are TGTGCCAGCAGTTACTCGGGGGGGAACTATGGCTACACCTTC. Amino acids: CASSYSGGNYGYTF.

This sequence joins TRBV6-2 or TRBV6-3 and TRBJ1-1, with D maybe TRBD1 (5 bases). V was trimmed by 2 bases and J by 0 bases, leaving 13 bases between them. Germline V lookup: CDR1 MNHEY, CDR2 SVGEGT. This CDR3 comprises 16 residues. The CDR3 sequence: CASSYMGQGMNTEAFF. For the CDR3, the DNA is TGTGCCAGCAGTTACATGGGGCAGGGAATGAACACTGAAGCTTTCTTT.

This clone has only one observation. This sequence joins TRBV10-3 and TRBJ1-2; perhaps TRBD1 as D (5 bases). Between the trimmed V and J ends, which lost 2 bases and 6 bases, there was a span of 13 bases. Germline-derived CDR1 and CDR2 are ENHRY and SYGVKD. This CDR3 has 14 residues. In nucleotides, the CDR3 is TGTGCCATCAGTGAGCAGGCAGGGTTTGATGGCTACACCTTC. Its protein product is CAISEQAGFDGYTF.

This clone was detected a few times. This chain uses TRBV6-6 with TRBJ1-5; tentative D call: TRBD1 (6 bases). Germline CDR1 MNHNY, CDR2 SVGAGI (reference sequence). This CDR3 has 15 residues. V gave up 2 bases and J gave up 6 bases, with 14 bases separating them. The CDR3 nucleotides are TGTGCCAGCAGTTACGAGAGGGGGACTAGTCAGCCCCAGCATTTT. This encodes CASSYERGTSQPQHF.

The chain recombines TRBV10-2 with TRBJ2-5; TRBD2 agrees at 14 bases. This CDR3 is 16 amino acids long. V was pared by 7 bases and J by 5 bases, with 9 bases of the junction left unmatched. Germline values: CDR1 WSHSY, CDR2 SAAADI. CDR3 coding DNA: TGCGCCAGCACCGAAGGACTAGCGGGAGGTTCGGAGACCCAGTACTTC. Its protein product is CASTEGLAGGSETQYF.

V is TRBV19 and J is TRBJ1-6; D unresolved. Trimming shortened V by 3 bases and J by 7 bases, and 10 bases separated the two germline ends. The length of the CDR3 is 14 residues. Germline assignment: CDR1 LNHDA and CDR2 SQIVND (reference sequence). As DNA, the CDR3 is TGTGCCAGTAGTATGGGCAGTAACAATTCACCCCTCCACTTT. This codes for CASSMGSNNSPLHF.